The source of this T cell receptor beta chain is a study of PD-1 blockade in classical Hodgkin lymphoma. V was clipped by 5 bases and J by 5 bases, with 9 bases between them. Germline CDR1 and CDR2: SGHAT and FQNNGV. The CDR3 runs to 13 residues. The patients all showed relapse after autologous stem cell transplantation, while their brentuximab vedotin exposure varied. Here immunoSEQ multiplex PCR was the method, and the copy in TCRdb shows in-frame clones only, minus some. The sample comprises about 63,000 clones, around 89% of which are singletons, and approximately 5.4% rests with the top ten. The V and J genes are TRBV11-2 and TRBJ2-2, with a tentative D call TRBD1 (5 bases). Specimen: peripheral blood mononuclear cells (PBMCs), collected before the second cycle of nivolumab. The TCR comes from a human donor with classical Hodgkin lymphoma. In DNA, the CDR3 is TGTGCCAGCAGCATGGGGCCGACCGGGGAGCTGTTTTTT. Amino acid sequence: CASSMGPTGELFF. The entire variable domain, with the rest obtained from reference TRBV11-2 and TRBJ2-2, is as follows: EAGVAQSPRYKIIEKRQSVAFWCNPISGHATLYWYQQILGQGPKLLIQFQNNGVVDDSQLPKDRFSAERLKGVDSTLKIQPAKLEDSAVYLCASSMGPTGELFFGEGSRLTVL.